One sample yielded the 14 T cell receptor beta chains listed below, sequenced in a study of monozygotic twins with inflammatory bowel disease. TCRdb reworked the 5' RACE reads into one entry per CDR3 protein, no DNA. This table lists around 450,000 distinct CDR3 sequences. The sequenced material came from blood. These receptors all come from a human donor with ulcerative colitis or Crohn's disease, or a healthy co-twin of an affected twin (not recorded which).

The chain combines TRBV5-1 with TRBJ1-4; TCRdb selects TRBD1, and the lack of DNA leaves this call unchecked. Germline values: CDR1 SGHRS, CDR2 YFSETQ. The CDR3 has 14 amino acids. The CDR3 here is CASSPGQGSEKLFF.

The CDR3 loop is CASSGTGQNPSGANVLTF. The J gene is TRBJ2-6, the V gene TRBV5-6; without DNA, the TCRdb call of TRBD1 cannot be checked. Germline CDR1 is SGHDT and CDR2 is YYEEEE. This CDR3 has 18 residues.

This chain connects TRBV24-1 to TRBJ2-1; the TRBD2 assignment by TCRdb is unverifiable without DNA. This CDR3 spans 13 amino acids. The V gene's germline CDR1 is KGHDR and CDR2 SFDVKD. The CDR3 sequence: CATTSGSYNEQFF.

The J gene is TRBJ2-5, the V gene TRBV7-6; the D call of TRBD1 rests on TCRdb alone, since no DNA is present to check it. The CDR3 spans 16 residues. Germline CDR1 reads SGHVS; CDR2 reads FNYEAQ. CDR3 sequence: CASSPTPGHFQETQYF.

The CDR3 sequence is CATSSSGRPYEQYF. This sequence joins TRBV15 and TRBJ2-7; the D call from TCRdb, TRBD2, cannot be confirmed without DNA. Germline CDR1 LNHNV, CDR2 YYDKDF (reference sequence). This CDR3 has 14 residues.

The chain employs TRBV19 and TRBJ2-7; TCRdb returns TRBD1, unconfirmable since there is no DNA. Germline CDR1 is LNHDA and CDR2 is SQIVND (reference sequence). CDR3 length: 13 residues. The CDR3 loop reads CASSFGTDNDQYF.

The chain is built from TRBV19 and TRBJ1-6; the TCRdb call, TRBD1, lacks DNA for checking. The CDR3 contains 14 residues. CDR1 LNHDA and CDR2 SQIVND come from the germline V gene (reference sequence). CDR3 in amino acids: CASSTRDDNSPLHF.

The CDR3 sequence is CAISETGVSGQPQHF. The genes are TRBV10-3 and TRBJ1-5; TCRdb's assignment of TRBD1 cannot be checked, as there is no DNA. The CDR3 runs to 15 residues. Germline V lookup: CDR1 ENHRY, CDR2 SYGVKD.

The V and J genes are TRBV10-3 and TRBJ2-7; as DNA is missing, the TRBD2 call by TCRdb cannot be tested. The CDR3 is made up of 14 amino acids. CDR1 and CDR2 from the germline V gene are ENHRY and SYGVKD. The CDR3 loop is CAISLLAGGHEQYF.

The chain has TRBV10-3 and TRBJ2-2; as DNA is missing, the TRBD1 call by TCRdb cannot be tested. This CDR3 region has 15 residues. Germline V gives CDR1 ENHRY, CDR2 SYGVKD. This chain's CDR3 is CAISESGKNTGELFF.

The chain carries TRBV7-2 and TRBJ1-1; TCRdb proposes TRBD1, but this gene call is untestable without DNA. This CDR3 region has 12 residues. Germline V lookup: CDR1 SGHTA, CDR2 FQGNSA. This chain's CDR3 is CASSLGGQEAFF.

The chain combines TRBV3-1 with TRBJ2-7; TCRdb reports TRBD1, a call that lacks DNA to check it against. CDR1 is LGHDT, CDR2 YNNKEL, per germline (reference sequence). The CDR3 spans 14 residues. The CDR3 is CASSQVGQNYEQYF.

This chain joins TRBV5-1 and TRBJ1-1. From germline, CDR1 is SGHRS and CDR2 YFSETQ. The CDR3 sequence is 14 residues long. Here the CDR3 reads CASGLGKGGTEAFF. Based on the CDR3 plus reference TRBV5-1 and TRBJ1-1, the full variable domain is KAGVTQTPRYLIKTRGQQVTLSCSPISGHRSVSWYQQTPGQGLQFLFEYFSETQRNKGNFPGRFSGRQFSNSRSEMNVSTLELGDSALYLCASGLGKGGTEAFFGQGTRLTVV.

This chain joins TRBV4-3 and TRBJ1-4. In germline, CDR1 is LGHNA, CDR2 YSLEER. The CDR3 is made up of 18 amino acids. The CDR3 region is CASSQEVTSRRFNEKLFF.